This passage covers 19 T cell receptor beta chains from one sample sequenced in a study of CD8+CD57+ T cells in acquired aplastic anemia. For CDR3 and TCR beta VDJ profiling, genomic DNA was the template used. Using its own MiXCR run on the reads, TCRdb lists one record per CDR3 protein. This repertoire shows some 150,000 distinct CDR3 sequences, approximately 52% found once; its top ten account for approximately 12%. An expansion of CD8+CD57+ cells by flow cytometry had been shown in patients chosen for sequencing. Sequenced sample: sorted CD4+, CD8+, or CD8+CD57+ T cells (not recorded which) from PBMCs. These receptors came from a human donor with aplastic anemia.

V and J are TRBV20-1 and TRBJ1-6; a possible D gene is TRBD1 (5 bases). CDR1 DFQATT and CDR2 SNEGSKA come from the germline V gene (reference sequence). CDR3 length: 13 residues. Trimming removed 3 bases from V and 7 bases from J, with 10 bases in between. This chain's CDR3 is CSASGTANSPLHF. The CDR3 DNA reads TGCAGTGCTAGTGGGACGGCGAATTCACCCCTCCACTTT.

The V and J genes are TRBV2 and TRBJ1-1; D unclear. V lost 1 base and J 1 base, leaving 4 bases between the germline ends. The CDR3 length is 13 residues. Germline V gene lookup returns CDR1 SNHLY and CDR2 FYNNEI. The CDR3 reads CASSEEQNTEAFF. DNA for the CDR3: TGTGCCAGCAGTGAAGAGCAGAACACTGAAGCTTTCTTT.

This clonotype occurred a few times. The chain is built from TRBV15 and TRBJ2-2; TRBD2 might be the D (6 bases). Trimming took off 3 bases at V and 0 bases at J, with 14 bases between the two ends. There are 17 residues in the CDR3. From germline, CDR1 is LNHNV and CDR2 YYDKDF (reference sequence). The DNA of the CDR3 is TGTGCCACCAGCAGTCCCGGGGGAAGCGCGAACACCGGGGAGCTGTTTTTT. Translating it yields CATSSPGGSANTGELFF.

Concerning this clonotype itself: Its ends do not fully match the called genes, so a read error is possible. The CDR3 nucleotides read TGTGCCAACAGTTCAACCGGGACAAGATATCGCTATGGCTACACCTTC. This translates into CANSSTGTRYRYGYTF. The rearrangement uses TRBV6-5 and TRBJ1-2, with D tentatively TRBD1 (6 bases). Germline values: CDR1 MNHEY, CDR2 SVGAGI. The CDR3 contains 16 residues.

With regard to this clonotype: A much larger clone is a single base away; this may be a read error. The conserved final phenylalanine or tryptophan is absent from the CDR3, which likely points to a read error. The V gene is TRBV5-5, the J gene TRBJ2-5, with 9 positions matching TRBD2. V dropped 3 bases and J dropped 5; count of bases not matched to a gene: 8. The germline V gene has CDR1 SGHKS and CDR2 YYEKEE (reference sequence). This CDR3 has 15 amino acids. The CDR3, as DNA: TGTGCCAGCAGCTATTCTAGCGGGGCTGTTGAGACCCAGTACTCC. Protein: CASSYSSGAVETQYS.

V and J are TRBV5-5 and TRBJ2-7; no reliable D call. Trimming shortened V by 2 bases and J by 4 bases, and 4 bases separated the two germline ends. The germline gives CDR1 SGHKS, CDR2 YYEKEE (reference sequence). The CDR3 covers 11 residues. CDR3 sequence reads: CASSLQYEQYF. In DNA, the CDR3 is TGTGCCAGCAGCTTACAGTACGAGCAGTACTTC.

The rearrangement uses TRBV2 and TRBJ1-1; tentatively, D is TRBD1 (5 bases). Looked up from germline, CDR1 is SNHLY and CDR2 is FYNNEI. Trimming stripped 7 bases from V and 1 base from J, with 13 bases between. The CDR3 spans 14 residues. The CDR3 nucleotides are TGTGCCAGCACCTTCAGGGTTAAGAACACTGAAGCTTTCTTT. It specifies CASTFRVKNTEAFF.

V and J are TRBV7-8 and TRBJ2-1; the D is unclear. The germline V gene has CDR1 SGHVS and CDR2 FQNEAQ. CDR3 length equals 12 residues. V lost 1 base, J lost 10 bases, and 8 bases lay in between. DNA of the CDR3: TGTGCCAGCAGCTTAGGTCGCCGAGAGCAGTTCTTC. It is translated as CASSLGRREQFF.

This clonotype has ten or more counts. The chain carries TRBV19 and TRBJ1-6; D gene ambiguous. The germline V gene encodes CDR1 LNHDA and CDR2 SQIVND (reference sequence). There are 13 residues in the CDR3. V gave up 6 bases and J gave up 10 bases, with 13 bases separating them. CDR3 region: CASSGGGGSPLHF. The CDR3 DNA follows: TGTGCCAGTAGCGGTGGCGGTGGCTCACCCCTCCACTTT.

With regard to this clonotype: A much bigger clone sits one base away, suggesting this may be a read error. V is TRBV2 and J is TRBJ2-7; the D gene is possibly TRBD2 (6 bases). This CDR3 region has 14 residues. Germline assignment: CDR1 SNHLY and CDR2 FYNNEI. CDR3 DNA: TGTGCCAGCAGTGAATATAGCGGCTCCTGCGAGCAGTACTTC. Its translation: CASSEYSGSCEQYF.

This clonotype was seen only a few times. The chain joins TRBV27 to TRBJ2-6, with D maybe TRBD1 (6 bases). V was trimmed by 2 bases and J by 0 bases, leaving 14 bases between them. Germline CDR1 MNHEY, CDR2 SMNVEV (reference sequence). The CDR3 consists of 18 residues. CDR3 sequence: CASSLVAGVRSGANVLTF. CDR3 nucleotide sequence: TGTGCCAGCAGTTTAGTGGCAGGGGTTCGCTCTGGGGCCAACGTCCTGACTTTC.

To note about this clonotype: A read error is possible here, since a much larger clone lies one base away. The chain has TRBV5-1 and TRBJ2-3; 11 nucleotides match TRBD2. CDR3 length equals 17 residues. CDR1 is SGHRS, CDR2 YFSETQ, per germline. With 1 base clipped from V and 8 bases from J, the junction kept 12 bases outside the gene matches. The CDR3 sequence: CASSLFGLAGRSGTQYF. In nucleotides, the CDR3 is TGCGCCAGCAGCTTGTTCGGACTAGCGGGTAGGTCAGGTACGCAGTATTTT.

Many counts were recorded for this clonotype. The genes are TRBV7-6 and TRBJ1-1; TRBD1 might be the D (6 bases). This CDR3 has 14 residues. The V gene lost 5 bases and the J gene lost 5 bases, with 15 bases spanning the gap. Germline-derived CDR1 and CDR2 are SGHVS and FNYEAQ. The CDR3 DNA reads as TGTGCCAGCAGCGCCACGGGGGCGCGGACTGAAGCTTTCTTT. Protein: CASSATGARTEAFF.

This clonotype has a count of ten or more. The chain recombines TRBV7-9 with TRBJ2-1; D unresolved. There are 15 residues in the CDR3. The germline gives CDR1 SEHNR, CDR2 FQNEAQ (reference sequence). Trimming took 0 bases from V and 3 from J, leaving 9 bases between them. The CDR3 loop is CASSLAHRLYNEQFF. CDR3 nucleotides: TGTGCCAGCAGCTTAGCGCATAGACTCTACAATGAGCAGTTCTTC.

This clonotype was seen a handful of times. A read error is possible here, since a much larger clone lies one base away. The chain has TRBV5-1 and TRBJ2-1; 9 bases match TRBD2. V was pared by 1 base and J by 12 bases, with 11 bases of the junction left unmatched. Germline CDR1 and CDR2: SGHRS and YFSETQ. The CDR3 sequence is 15 residues long. The CDR3 region is CASSLSGGIVDGQFF. For the CDR3, the DNA is TGCGCCAGCAGCTTGAGCGGGGGGATTGTCGATGGGCAGTTCTTC.

This rearrangement joins TRBV7-7 to TRBJ2-1; 8 nucleotides align to TRBD2. CDR3 size: 14 residues. Per the germline V gene, CDR1 is SSHAT and CDR2 is FNYEAQ (reference sequence). The V segment lost 5 bases and the J segment 4 bases; nucleotides outside the gene matches: 4. The CDR3 DNA reads as TGTGCCAGCAGCCGGGGGGGGGCATACAATGAGCAGTTCTTC. This translates into CASSRGGAYNEQFF.

This clonotype was seen at least ten times. The chain combines TRBV11-2 with TRBJ2-3, with D possibly being TRBD1 (6 bases). The ends were cut back, 5 bases at V and 6 bases at J, with 18 bases in the middle. CDR1 is SGHAT, CDR2 FQNNGV, per germline. The CDR3 sequence is 15 residues long. The CDR3 sequence: CASSVRDKPSDTQYF. CDR3 bases: TGTGCCAGCAGCGTCCGGGACAAGCCGTCCGATACGCAGTATTTT.

This clonotype has just a few counts. The chain joins TRBV7-8 to TRBJ1-1; D uncertain. CDR1 is SGHVS, CDR2 FQNEAQ, per germline. V lost 10 bases and J lost 1, with 10 bases in between. The CDR3 has 12 residues. The CDR3 region has the DNA TGTGCCATTGAGCTACCGAACACTGAAGCTTTCTTT. Its translation is CAIELPNTEAFF.

At least ten counts were recorded for this clonotype. V usage is TRBV15 and J usage is TRBJ2-7, with a possible D match to TRBD1 (5 bases). Looked up from germline, CDR1 is LNHNV and CDR2 is YYDKDF (reference sequence). The V and J ends lost 8 bases and 2 bases respectively, with 10 bases between them. This CDR3 is built from 12 residues. This CDR3 is CATASRAYEQYF. The CDR3 bases are TGTGCCACCGCTTCCAGGGCCTACGAGCAGTACTTC.